The present T cell receptor beta chain was sequenced within a study of blood T cells in healthy people across ages. Next came a second PCR, run for 7 to 11 cycles, which used a sample-barcoded 5' primer along with a J-beta primer mix. Each of the samples gave a minimum of 3 million paired-end reads that contained CDR3. TCRdb reanalysed the 5' RACE reads using MiXCR and keeps one entry per CDR3 protein. This sample has roughly 800,000 distinct CDR3 sequences; under 40% occur once, and the top ten carry over 10%. The CDR3 spans 13 residues. Trimming took 6 bases from V and 1 from J, leaving 9 bases between them. This clonotype appeared many times.

Sequencing was done on a sample of blood. This chain joins TRBV12-3 or TRBV12-4 and TRBJ1-1, with D possibly matching TRBD1 (5 bases). The receptor was derived from a man aged 18 to 29 in good health. This CDR3 reads CASRPTGNTEAFF. In DNA, the CDR3 is TGTGCCAGCAGGCCAACAGGGAACACTGAAGCTTTCTTT.